Shown below are 13 T cell receptor beta chains from a single sample sequenced in a study of cytomegalovirus exposure and HLA in healthy donors. The PCR used 60 Vbeta and 13 Jbeta primers. The protocol was immunoSEQ multiplex PCR, while the TCRdb copy is restricted to in-frame clones and leaves out a portion. The sample gives under 200,000 clones, less than 90% of which show up once; 1.9% is in the top ten. Sequencing used PBMCs. The receptors were sampled from a man between 18 and 35 years old in good health and CMV-seronegative.

The genes are TRBV4-1 and TRBJ2-7, with 8 bases matching TRBD1. The CDR3 is made up of 15 amino acids. The V segment lost 4 bases and the J segment 0 bases; nucleotides outside the gene matches: 5. The germline CDR1 and CDR2 sequences are MGHRA and YSYEKL. The CDR3: CASSRGQGISYEQYF. The CDR3 DNA reads TGCGCCAGCAGCCGAGGACAGGGCATCTCCTACGAGCAGTACTTC.

Comments on this clone: Mismatch with germline at one junction end may stem from a read error. V is TRBV28 and J is TRBJ1-5, with TRBD1 matching 9 bases. Germline V lookup: CDR1 MDHEN, CDR2 SYDVKM. The CDR3 spans 12 residues. DNA of the CDR3: TGTGCCAGCAGTTGGTCGGGGGACAGGGAAAATTTT. This gives the protein CASSWSGDRENF.

This clone was picked up one time. This sequence joins TRBV2 and TRBJ1-1, with a tentative D call TRBD1 (5 bases). Germline V gene lookup returns CDR1 SNHLY and CDR2 FYNNEI. With 5 bases removed from V and 6 bases from J, the gap between germline ends came to 10 bases. CDR3 size: 12 residues. In DNA form, the CDR3 reads TGTGCCAGCAGTCGACAGAGACCTGAAGCTTTCTTT. This sequence encodes CASSRQRPEAFF.

J is TRBJ1-5 and V is TRBV6-5, with D possibly TRBD1 on 5 matching bases. Germline lookup yields CDR1 MNHEY and CDR2 SVGAGI. Trimming pared 6 bases from V and 4 bases from J, leaving 16 bases between. This CDR3 is 15 amino acids long. The CDR3 sequence is CASSITQGRNQPQHF. The CDR3 DNA is TGTGCCAGCAGCATCACTCAGGGAAGGAATCAGCCCCAGCATTTT.

A remark on this clone: An end of the junction does not agree with germline; a read error may underlie this. The chain combines TRBV7-9 with TRBJ2-1, with D perhaps matching TRBD1 (6 bases). The germline V gene has CDR1 SEHNR and CDR2 FQNEAQ (reference sequence). This CDR3 spans 11 amino acids. CDR3 DNA sequence: TGTTCCAGCAGCCCAGGGGATGAGCAGTTCTTC. Residues: CSSSPGDEQFF.

The chain combines TRBV28 with TRBJ2-7, with 9 positions matching TRBD2. The V gene's germline CDR1 is MDHEN and CDR2 SYDVKM. This CDR3 has 13 amino acids. After removal of 8 bases from V and 2 bases from J, the junction contained 4 bases not matched to a gene. CDR3 sequence: CASVGLAPYEQYF. In DNA form, the CDR3 reads TGTGCCAGCGTTGGACTAGCGCCCTACGAGCAGTACTTC.

This chain uses TRBV29-1 with TRBJ2-1; tentatively, D is TRBD2 (6 bases). The CDR3 consists of 16 residues. Looked up from germline, CDR1 is SQVTM and CDR2 is ANQGSEA. The germline V and J ends were trimmed by 2 bases and 8 bases, with 22 bases remaining between them. In DNA, the CDR3 is TGCAGCGTTGAAATCCCCCCGGGGCTCTCGGGGGATGAGCAGTTCTTC. Encoded protein: CSVEIPPGLSGDEQFF.

This sequence joins TRBV2 and TRBJ2-1, with 11 bases matching TRBD2. Germline V CDR1 and CDR2: SNHLY, FYNNEI. This CDR3 comprises 16 residues. J was trimmed by 6 bases and V by 8 bases; bases with no gene match: 12. CDR3 in amino acids: CASLTGSGRASNEQFF. The DNA for the CDR3 is TGTGCCAGCCTAACGGGTAGCGGGAGGGCCTCCAATGAGCAGTTCTTC.

The rearrangement links TRBV28 to TRBJ2-1, with 7 bases identical to TRBD2. The germline V gene has CDR1 MDHEN and CDR2 SYDVKM. The ends lost 5 bases at V and 7 bases at J; junction bases unmatched: 17. This CDR3 has 17 amino acids. In DNA, the CDR3 is TGTGCCAGCAGTCCCCCCCGGCGGACGGGAGGTGGAAATGAGCAGTTCTTC. Protein: CASSPPRRTGGGNEQFF.

This clone was seen only a few times. The CDR3 region is CASSMGTGGRGYTF. The DNA of the CDR3 is TGTGCCAGCAGTATGGGGACAGGGGGCCGGGGCTACACCTTC. The chain has TRBV27 and TRBJ1-2; TRBD1 agrees at 12 bases. J gave up 8 bases and V 5 bases, and 6 bases lay outside the gene matches. This CDR3 is built from 14 residues. Germline V gene sequence: CDR1 MNHEY, CDR2 SMNVEV (reference sequence).

V gene TRBV11-3 combines with J gene TRBJ2-3; perhaps TRBD1 as D (5 bases). The germline V gene has CDR1 SGHNT and CDR2 YENEEA. CDR3 length equals 15 residues. Trimming removed 1 base from V and 2 bases from J, with 10 bases in between. This chain's CDR3 is CASSLGQQNTDTQYF. The CDR3 DNA is TGTGCCAGCAGCTTAGGACAGCAAAACACAGATACGCAGTATTTT.

The chain uses TRBV5-1 and TRBJ2-7; 10 positions match TRBD2. The CDR3 has 15 residues. Per germline, CDR1 SGHRS and CDR2 YFSETQ. The V gene end was trimmed by 1 base and the J gene end by 5 bases; junction bases not matched to a gene: 6. Written as DNA, the CDR3 is TGCGCCAGCAGCTTGAATAGGCTAGCGGGGGACGAGCAGTACTTC. Translation gives CASSLNRLAGDEQYF.

This chain connects TRBV2 to TRBJ2-1; 14 bases fit TRBD2. The germline CDR1 and CDR2 sequences are SNHLY and FYNNEI. The CDR3 has 15 residues. V shed 6 bases and J 5 bases; nucleotides not matched to a gene: 3. In DNA form, the CDR3 reads TGTGCCAGCAGGGCGACTAGCGGGAGGGACAATGAGCAGTTCTTC. As protein: CASRATSGRDNEQFF.